This T cell receptor (beta chain) emerged from a study of blood T cell repertoires in COVID-19. Recruitment covered roughly 22 US areas and drew participants whose ages spanned roughly 18 to 100 years. The V gene end was trimmed by 5 bases and the J gene end by 1 base; junction bases not matched to a gene: 5. Germline loops: CDR1 LGHDT, CDR2 YNNKEL (reference sequence). The length of the CDR3 is 15 residues. Source study methods: For nucleated cells, counts were estimated from reference gene primer amplification. This table comes from immunoSEQ multiplex PCR, and its TCRdb copy is limited to in-frame clones, with some not included. D and trimming come from the DNA, and the V and J calls and clone size come from that table. The data hold about 250,000 clones, with roughly 90% observed a single time.

The specimen sequenced was PBMCs or T cells enriched from blood (not recorded which). The receptor's source is a woman in her 50s who had recovered from COVID-19. The V gene is TRBV3-1 (or the pseudogene TRBV3-2), the J gene TRBJ1-3, with 7 bases that match TRBD1. The CDR3 nucleotides are TGTGCCAGCAGCAGCTACAGGGGATCTGGAAACACCATATATTTT. As protein: CASSSYRGSGNTIYF.